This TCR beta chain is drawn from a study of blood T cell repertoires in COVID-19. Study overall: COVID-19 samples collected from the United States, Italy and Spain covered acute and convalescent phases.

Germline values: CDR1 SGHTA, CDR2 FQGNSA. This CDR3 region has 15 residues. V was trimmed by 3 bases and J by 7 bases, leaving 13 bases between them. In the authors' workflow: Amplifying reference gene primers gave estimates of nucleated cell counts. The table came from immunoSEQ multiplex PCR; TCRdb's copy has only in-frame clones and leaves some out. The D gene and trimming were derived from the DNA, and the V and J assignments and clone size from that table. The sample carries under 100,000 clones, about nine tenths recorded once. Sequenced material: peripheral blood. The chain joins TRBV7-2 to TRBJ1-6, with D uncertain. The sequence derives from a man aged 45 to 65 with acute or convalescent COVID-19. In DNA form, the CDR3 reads TGTGCCAGCAGCTTTTTGGGAGGAAACAATTCACCCCTCCACTTT. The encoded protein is CASSFLGGNNSPLHF.